Below are 2 T cell receptor beta chains sequenced from a single sample in a study of shared clonotypes between healthy human individuals. Naive CD8 populations comprised CD45RO-negative cells positively selected for CCR7, excluding terminally differentiated effector memory CD45RA+ cells. Here immunoSEQ multiplex PCR was the method, and the copy in TCRdb shows in-frame clones only, minus some. The table shows about 1,900,000 clones, with approximately 94% occurring only once. The sequenced sample consisted of naive CD8+ T cells sorted from blood. These receptor sequences come from a man between 18 and 29 years old in good health.

This clone was seen just once. This chain connects TRBV19 to TRBJ2-2; D call uncertain. V was trimmed by 2 bases and J by 5 bases, leaving 9 bases between them. This CDR3 comprises 14 residues. Germline V gene sequence: CDR1 LNHDA, CDR2 SQIVND (reference sequence). The CDR3 sequence: CASSIPPWTGELFF. The CDR3 DNA reads as TGTGCCAGTAGTATACCGCCGTGGACCGGGGAGCTGTTTTTT.

V usage is TRBV7-3 and J usage is TRBJ2-1; D ambiguous. Germline lookup yields CDR1 SGHTA and CDR2 FQGTGA. The CDR3 runs 13 residues. Deletions cut 5 bases from V and 7 bases from J, with 12 bases between. DNA of the CDR3: TGTGCCAGCAGCCCCGGCCTAAGGAATGAGCAGTTCTTC. Translating gives CASSPGLRNEQFF.